The clone carrying this T cell receptor (beta chain) was detected once. Compared with germline, one end of the junction differs, possibly owing to a read error. The data were taken from a study of beta chain features in type 1 diabetes. Sorted CD4+ subsets: naive, central memory, regulatory, stem cell-like memory (CD45RO/CCR7/CD25/CD127/CD95/CD27 panel). The CDR3 sequence is 15 residues long. In germline, CDR1 is SSHAT, CDR2 FNYEAQ (reference sequence). The whole isolated RNA underwent reverse transcription, so sequencing captured expressed TCRB transcripts. Read counts averaged roughly 3.7 million for samples of naive, central memory and regulatory T cells. Sequencing used immunoSEQ multiplex PCR; TCRdb keeps in-frame clones, though not all of them. Found here are roughly 350,000 clones, more than 9.5% of them singletons; the top ten hold 0.015% to 0.02%.

The material sequenced was naive CD4+ T cells from blood. The receptor was derived from a woman aged 30 to 39 in good health. V gene TRBV7-7 combines with J gene TRBJ2-3, with 7 bases lining up with TRBD2. CDR3 sequence: CASSLVAGSTDTQYF. The CDR3 DNA reads TGTGCTAGCAGCTTAGTAGCGGGCTCCACAGATACGCAGTATTTT.